In its sample, the clone carrying this T cell receptor (beta chain) was seen once. Its antigen is as yet unknown. This CDR3 contains 16 residues. Germline V gene sequence: CDR1 MNHEY, CDR2 SMNVEV (reference sequence). V trimming: 5 bases; J trimming: 4 bases; junction bases outside the gene matches: 8. Specified time point: newly diagnosed GD, antithyroid drugs for less than 3 months. Construction of the TCR library relied on RNA isolated from PBMCs. These data originate in a study of regulatory T cells in long-lasting Graves disease. General study results and limits: Less diverse TCR repertoires were seen in persistent Graves' patients than in newly diagnosed ones. Persistent disease favored TRBV28, TRBJ1-2 and TRBJ2-5.

Arm-PCR of CDR3 regions with iRepertoire HTBI primers generated TCR beta libraries. TCRdb re-derived calls from the multiplex PCR reads in MiXCR, one entry per CDR3 protein. The profile covers about half a million distinct CDR3 sequences, with 12% appearing a single time and approximately 9% taken by the ten largest. This sample also appeared in a second study, on T cells in Graves' hyperthyroidism and ophthalmopathy. As reported in that work: Diagnoses were made from clinical symptoms, serum measures (thyroxine and TRAb), thyroid ultrasound and orbital computed tomography.

This sequence originates from a woman aged 25 to 39 with Graves disease. The rearrangement joins TRBV27 to TRBJ2-5; 12 nucleotides agree with TRBD2. The sequencing here drew on peripheral blood mononuclear cells (PBMCs), taken at new diagnosis, from a patient treated with antithyroid drugs. The chain's CDR3 is CASSRGTSGLRETQYF. The CDR3 DNA is TGTGCCAGCAGTCGGGGGACTAGCGGGCTCAGAGAGACCCAGTACTTC.